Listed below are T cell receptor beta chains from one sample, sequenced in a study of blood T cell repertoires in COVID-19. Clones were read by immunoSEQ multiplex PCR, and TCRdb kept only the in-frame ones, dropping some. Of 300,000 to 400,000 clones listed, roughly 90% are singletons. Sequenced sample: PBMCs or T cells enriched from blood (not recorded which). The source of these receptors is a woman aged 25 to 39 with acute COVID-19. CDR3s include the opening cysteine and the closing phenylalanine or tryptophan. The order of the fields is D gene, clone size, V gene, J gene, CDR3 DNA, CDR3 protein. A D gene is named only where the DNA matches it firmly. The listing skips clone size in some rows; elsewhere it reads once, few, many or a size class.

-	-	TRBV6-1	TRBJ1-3	TGTGCCAGCAGTGACGGGGGTTCGATACTACGAAACACCATATATTTT	CASSDGGSILRNTIYF
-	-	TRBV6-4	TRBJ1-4	TGTGCCAGCAGTGACTCGGCGGGGGGCTGGGAAAAACTGTTTTTT	CASSDSAGGWEKLFF
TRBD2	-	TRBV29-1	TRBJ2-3	TGCAGCGTTGTGGGACTAGCCAAAACTAGCACAGATACGCAGTATTTT	CSVVGLAKTSTDTQYF
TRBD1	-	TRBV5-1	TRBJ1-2	TGCGCCAGCAGCTTGACCCCGGGACAGGTGTTAAGCTACACCTTC	CASSLTPGQVLSYTF
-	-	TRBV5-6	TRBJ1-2	TGTGCCAGCAGCTTGTTGTCCGGAGGGACTACCTTC	CASSLLSGGTTF
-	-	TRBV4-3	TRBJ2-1	TGCGCCAGCAGCCAAGACGGTGTCGAGTCGGGGGAGCAGTTCTTC	CASSQDGVESGEQFF
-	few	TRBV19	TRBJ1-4	TGTGCCAGTAGTCGGGGGGCAGGAGAAACTAATGAAAAACTGTTTTTT	CASSRGAGETNEKLFF
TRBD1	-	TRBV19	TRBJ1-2	TGTGCCAGTAGTATACAGGGACAGGGAGAGGGCTACACCTTC	CASSIQGQGEGYTF
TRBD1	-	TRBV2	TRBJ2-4	TGTGCCAGGACAGGGGAGATTGAAAAAAACATTCAGTACTTC	CARTGEIEKNIQYF
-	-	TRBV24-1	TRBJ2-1	TGTGCCACCAGTGACCAATATCGGGAGCAGTTCTTC	CATSDQYREQFF
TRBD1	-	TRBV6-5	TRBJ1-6	TGTGCCAGCACCTCAGGGGGCCCTTATAATTCACCCCTCCACTTT	CASTSGGPYNSPLHF
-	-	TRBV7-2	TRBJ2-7	TGTGCCAGCAGCTATCGGACTGAGGACTACGAGCAGTACTTC	CASSYRTEDYEQYF
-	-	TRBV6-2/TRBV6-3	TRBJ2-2	TGTGCCAGCAGTTCCACCCGGTTCACCGGGGAGCTGTTTTTT	CASSSTRFTGELFF
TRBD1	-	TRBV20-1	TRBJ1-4	TGCAGTGCTAGTAACAGGGGGCAGGAAAAACTGTTTTTT	CSASNRGQEKLFF
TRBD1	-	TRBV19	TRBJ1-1	TGTGCCAGTACTTACAGGGGAAATGAAGCTTTCTTT	CASTYRGNEAFF
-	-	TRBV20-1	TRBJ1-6	TGCAGTGCTCGGGACATTTATTCCCTCCACTTT	CSARDIYSLHF